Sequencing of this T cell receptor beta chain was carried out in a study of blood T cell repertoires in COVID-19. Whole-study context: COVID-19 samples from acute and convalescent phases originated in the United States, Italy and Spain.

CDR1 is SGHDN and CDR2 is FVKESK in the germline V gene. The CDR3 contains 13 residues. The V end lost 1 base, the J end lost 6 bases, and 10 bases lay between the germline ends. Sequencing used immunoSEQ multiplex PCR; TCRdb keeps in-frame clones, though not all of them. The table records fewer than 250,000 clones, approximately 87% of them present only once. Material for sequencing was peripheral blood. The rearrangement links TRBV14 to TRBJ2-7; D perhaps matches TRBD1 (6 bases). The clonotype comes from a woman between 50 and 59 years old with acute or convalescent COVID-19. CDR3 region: CASSQARGSEQYF. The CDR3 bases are TGTGCCAGCAGCCAAGCCAGGGGAAGCGAGCAGTACTTC.